This passage covers 32 T cell receptor beta chains from one sample sequenced in a study of beta chain features in type 1 diabetes. Study-wide points: All four CD4+ subsets from Type 1 diabetes patients carried moderately but significantly shorter TCRB CDR3s.

Their antigens are not known. Every bit of the isolated RNA underwent reverse transcription, so sequencing read expressed TCRB transcripts. The protocol was immunoSEQ multiplex PCR, while the TCRdb copy is restricted to in-frame clones and leaves out a portion. The table includes 630,000 or so clones, around 15% detected once. Input material: naive CD4+ T cells from blood. These receptor sequences come from a man aged 18-30 years with type 1 diabetes.

This clone was detected a few times. V gene TRBV7-9 combines with J gene TRBJ1-1, with D uncertain. The V and J ends lost 5 bases and 5 bases respectively, with 15 bases between them. The CDR3 has 14 amino acids. Germline V gene data show CDR1 as SEHNR and CDR2 as FQNEAQ (reference sequence). The CDR3 is CASSPGLQFTEAFF. CDR3 bases: TGTGCCAGCAGCCCCGGGTTGCAGTTTACTGAAGCTTTCTTT. Full variable domain (rest looked up from reference TRBV7-9 and TRBJ1-1): DTGVSQNPRHKITKRGQNVTFRCDPISEHNRLYWYRQTLGQGPEFLTYFQNEAQLEKSRLLSDRFSAERPKGSFSTLEIQRTEQGDSAMYLCASSPGLQFTEAFFGQGTRLTVV.

The chain employs TRBV5-1 and TRBJ2-1; D gene uncertain. Trimming removed 2 bases at V and 7 bases at J, with 13 bases between. The CDR3 contains 14 residues. Germline V CDR1 and CDR2: SGHRS, YFSETQ. This chain's CDR3 is CASSFLVSSNEQFF. The CDR3 DNA is TGCGCCAGCAGCTTTCTGGTGAGCTCGAATGAGCAGTTCTTC.

The table lists this clone with a few counts. The CDR3: CASSFSGTSSYEQYF. The CDR3 region has the DNA TGTGCCAGCAGTTTTAGCGGTACAAGCTCCTACGAGCAGTACTTC. V and J are TRBV27 and TRBJ2-7; perhaps TRBD2 as D (6 bases). The CDR3 covers 15 residues. Germline CDR1 and CDR2: MNHEY and SMNVEV (reference sequence). V was pared by 3 bases and J by 0 bases, with 12 bases between.

The rearrangement links TRBV18 to TRBJ1-4; tentatively, D is TRBD1 (5 bases). The CDR3 length is 16 residues. Germline V gene data show CDR1 as KGHSH and CDR2 as LQKENI. The ends were cut back, 3 bases at V and 5 bases at J, with 16 bases in the middle. CDR3 bases: TGTGCCAGCTCACCCTCAACCGGGACCCTAAATGAAAAACTGTTTTTT. Translating gives CASSPSTGTLNEKLFF.

The chain is built from TRBV5-1 and TRBJ2-1; the match to TRBD1 covers 7 bases. The CDR3 is 13 amino acids. The V gene's germline CDR1 is SGHRS and CDR2 YFSETQ. V lost 4 bases to trimming and J lost 9 bases; unmatched junction nucleotides: 7. The CDR3 nucleotides read TGCGCCAGCAGCCCGGACAGGTTGGGTGAGCAGTTCTTC. Translated: CASSPDRLGEQFF. Drawing the rest from reference TRBV5-1 and TRBJ2-1, the complete variable domain is KAGVTQTPRYLIKTRGQQVTLSCSPISGHRSVSWYQQTPGQGLQFLFEYFSETQRNKGNFPGRFSGRQFSNSRSEMNVSTLELGDSALYLCASSPDRLGEQFFGPGTRLTVL.

This clone was counted only a few times. The chain joins TRBV29-1 to TRBJ2-5; D not resolved. The V gene lost 2 bases and the J gene lost 5 bases, with 12 bases spanning the gap. The CDR3 totals 13 residues. The germline gives CDR1 SQVTM, CDR2 ANQGSEA. The CDR3: CSVERPARETQYF. CDR3 coding DNA: TGCAGCGTTGAAAGGCCCGCTAGGGAGACCCAGTACTTC. The variable domain in full, completed from reference TRBV29-1 and TRBJ2-5, reads SAVISQKPSRDICQRGTSLTIQCQVDSQVTMMFWYRQQPGQSLTLIATANQGSEATYESGFVIDKFPISRPNLTFSTLTVSNMSPEDSSIYLCSVERPARETQYFGPGTRLLVL.

The sample holds a few counts of this clone. The rearrangement links TRBV6-6 to TRBJ1-2; D remains unclear. Germline V gene data show CDR1 as MNHNY and CDR2 as SVGAGI (reference sequence). Trimming took 2 bases from V and 2 from J, leaving 6 bases between them. The CDR3 loop spans 13 amino acids. For the CDR3, the DNA is TGTGCCAGCAGTTACCAGAGAAACTATGGCTACACCTTC. Translated, it gives CASSYQRNYGYTF.

The chain joins TRBV28 to TRBJ2-2, with D hard to call. CDR3 size: 14 residues. V lost 7 bases to trimming and J lost 1 base, with 10 bases between them. Per germline, CDR1 MDHEN and CDR2 SYDVKM. The CDR3 sequence: CASIRSRNTGELFF. The DNA for the CDR3 is TGTGCCAGCATCCGAAGTAGGAACACCGGGGAGCTGTTTTTT.

The sample holds a few counts of this clone. The genes are TRBV18 and TRBJ1-5; D remains ambiguous. Germline-derived CDR1 and CDR2 are KGHSH and LQKENI. Trimming stripped 3 bases from V and 2 bases from J, with 11 bases between. The CDR3 covers 15 residues. CDR3 DNA: TGTGCCAGCTCACCGGGCTCAGTTGGCAATCAGCCCCAGCATTTT. It codes for CASSPGSVGNQPQHF. Combining the CDR3 with reference TRBV18 and TRBJ1-5 gives the whole variable domain NAGVMQNPRHLVRRRGQEARLRCSPMKGHSHVYWYRQLPEEGLKFMVYLQKENIIDESGMPKERFSAEFPKEGPSILRIQQVVRGDSAAYFCASSPGSVGNQPQHFGDGTRLSIL.

The chain links TRBV18 to TRBJ2-3; TRBD1 aligns across 9 bases. The germline V gene has CDR1 KGHSH and CDR2 LQKENI. CDR3 length equals 15 residues. V lost 3 bases to trimming and J lost 3 bases; unmatched junction nucleotides: 4. The CDR3 region is CASSPRDRVTDTQYF. The CDR3 nucleotides are TGTGCCAGCTCACCTCGGGACAGGGTGACAGATACGCAGTATTTT.

In DNA, the CDR3 is TGTGCCAGCAGCGTAGTTAGTTTGACACTGCTTAGCACAGATACGCAGTATTTT. Translation gives CASSVVSLTLLSTDTQYF. The rearrangement uses TRBV9 and TRBJ2-3; D is unclear. Germline V gene data show CDR1 as SGDLS and CDR2 as YYNGEE. The CDR3 extends over 18 amino acids. V dropped 0 bases and J dropped 0 bases, with 17 bases sitting between them.

V is TRBV4-2 and J is TRBJ1-1; D not resolved. The CDR3 is 16 amino acids. Trimming pared 6 bases from V and 1 base from J, leaving 18 bases between. Per the germline V gene, CDR1 is LGHNA and CDR2 is YNFKEQ. CDR3 DNA: TGTGCCAGCAGTTCCAGACAAAGGACGGGGAACACTGAAGCTTTCTTT. Amino acids: CASSSRQRTGNTEAFF.

This clone was detected only a few times. The V and J genes are TRBV30 and TRBJ2-1; no clear D gene. The CDR3 is 14 residues long. Germline assignment: CDR1 GTSNPN and CDR2 SVGIG (reference sequence). V shed 2 bases and J shed 0 bases, with 8 bases lying between them. CDR3 coding DNA: TGTGCCTGGAGTCCTAGGAGCTCCTACAATGAGCAGTTCTTC. Protein product: CAWSPRSSYNEQFF. Combining the CDR3 with reference TRBV30 and TRBJ2-1 gives the whole variable domain SQTIHQWPATLVQPVGSPLSLECTVEGTSNPNLYWYRQAAGRGLQLLFYSVGIGQISSEVPQNLSASRPQDRQFILSSKKLLLSDSGFYLCAWSPRSSYNEQFFGPGTRLTVL.

The V call is TRBV9, the J call TRBJ2-7; a possible D gene is TRBD2 (6 bases). CDR1 SGDLS and CDR2 YYNGEE come from the germline V gene. V was shortened by 0 bases and J by 2 bases, with 12 bases between the two germline ends. This CDR3 contains 15 residues. The CDR3 bases are TGTGCCAGCAGCGTAGGGGTTAGCGGAACCTACGAGCAGTACTTC. Translating gives CASSVGVSGTYEQYF.

In regard to this clone: Other DNA sequences in this sample translate to the same CDR3. The V and J genes are TRBV5-1 and TRBJ2-6, with no clear D. This CDR3 has 16 amino acids. Trimming pared 0 bases from V and 0 bases from J, leaving 7 bases between. CDR1 SGHRS and CDR2 YFSETQ come from the germline V gene. DNA for the CDR3: TGCGCCAGCAGCTTGGGGACCGTCTCTGGGGCCAACGTCCTGACTTTC. This translates into CASSLGTVSGANVLTF. Complete variable domain (other parts from reference TRBV5-1 and TRBJ2-6): KAGVTQTPRYLIKTRGQQVTLSCSPISGHRSVSWYQQTPGQGLQFLFEYFSETQRNKGNFPGRFSGRQFSNSRSEMNVSTLELGDSALYLCASSLGTVSGANVLTFGAGSRLTVL.

The chain is built from TRBV27 and TRBJ2-6; D perhaps matches TRBD1 (6 bases). The V gene's germline CDR1 is MNHEY and CDR2 SMNVEV (reference sequence). CDR3 length: 16 amino acids. Trimming removed 2 bases from V and 1 base from J, with 9 bases in between. This CDR3 reads CASSLVTGSGANVLTF. CDR3 DNA: TGTGCCAGCAGTTTAGTTACAGGGTCTGGGGCCAACGTCCTGACTTTC.

In this sample, this clone turned up a few times. The chain recombines TRBV5-1 with TRBJ2-1; D ambiguous. The CDR3 consists of 11 residues. Germline CDR1 is SGHRS and CDR2 is YFSETQ. The germline V and J ends were trimmed by 5 bases and 10 bases, with 10 bases remaining between them. CDR3 sequence (DNA): TGCGCCAGCAGTTTTAGCACCGAGCAGTTCTTC. Protein: CASSFSTEQFF.

The chain recombines TRBV5-1 with TRBJ2-1; 8 positions match TRBD1. V trimming: 2 bases; J trimming: 10 bases; junction bases outside the gene matches: 11. CDR3 size: 15 residues. Germline V lookup: CDR1 SGHRS, CDR2 YFSETQ. The CDR3 DNA is TGCGCCAGCAGCTTCAGTGTTCAGGGGGCAGGCGAGCAGTTCTTC. This encodes CASSFSVQGAGEQFF.

This clone appeared a few times. The chain uses TRBV29-1 and TRBJ2-1; possible D gene TRBD1, 6 bases. Germline values: CDR1 SQVTM, CDR2 ANQGSEA. V shed 1 base and J shed 8 bases, with 18 bases lying between them. The CDR3 is 15 amino acids. The CDR3 DNA reads as TGCAGCGTTGAAGGGGACACCCGAACGGTCGATGAGCAGTTCTTC. It yields the protein CSVEGDTRTVDEQFF.

This chain connects TRBV28 to TRBJ2-4; TRBD1 might be the D (6 bases). Trimming left V 5 bases short and J 7 bases short, with 9 bases between. Germline V gene data show CDR1 as MDHEN and CDR2 as SYDVKM. This CDR3 comprises 12 residues. CDR3 residues: CASSQDSNIQYF. The CDR3 nucleotides read TGTGCCAGCAGTCAGGACAGTAACATTCAGTACTTC.

A few counts support this clone. This chain joins TRBV5-1 and TRBJ2-4; TRBD2 is a possible D gene (5 bases). CDR3 length: 14 amino acids. V was pared by 5 bases and J by 6 bases, with 15 bases between. Germline V gene sequence: CDR1 SGHRS, CDR2 YFSETQ. The CDR3 loop is CASSPEATTNIQYF. CDR3 DNA sequence: TGCGCCAGCAGTCCAGAAGCGACTACAAACATTCAGTACTTC.

J is TRBJ1-2 and V is TRBV27; unclear D gene. Trimming removed 4 bases from V and 4 bases from J, with 10 bases in between. The germline V gene encodes CDR1 MNHEY and CDR2 SMNVEV (reference sequence). The CDR3 covers 13 residues. CDR3 in amino acids: CASSYDGSYGYTF. The CDR3 DNA follows: TGTGCCAGCAGTTACGACGGATCCTATGGCTACACCTTC.

This clone came up a few times. This chain connects TRBV7-2 to TRBJ2-7, with D possibly matching TRBD2 (6 bases). Deletions cut 2 bases from V and 2 bases from J, with 10 bases between. CDR1 is SGHTA, CDR2 FQGNSA, per germline. CDR3 size: 14 residues. The CDR3 reads CASSLLASTYEQYF. The CDR3 DNA reads TGTGCCAGCAGCTTACTAGCGTCCACCTACGAGCAGTACTTC.

This rearrangement joins TRBV6-5 to TRBJ1-2; unclear D gene. Trimming removed 2 bases from V and 3 bases from J, with 10 bases in between. The length of the CDR3 is 14 residues. Per germline, CDR1 MNHEY and CDR2 SVGAGI. The CDR3 nucleotides are TGTGCCAGCAGTTACAGGGTACTCGACTATGGCTACACCTTC. Its translation is CASSYRVLDYGYTF.

This clone was seen a handful of times. The rearrangement links TRBV30 to TRBJ1-4, with D perhaps matching TRBD1 (5 bases). The CDR3 extends over 14 amino acids. Germline V lookup: CDR1 GTSNPN, CDR2 SVGIG (reference sequence). Between the trimmed V and J ends, which lost 2 bases and 5 bases, there was a span of 12 bases. The CDR3 is CAWSWRGRNEKLFF. In DNA, the CDR3 is TGTGCCTGGAGTTGGCGGGGCCGCAATGAAAAACTGTTTTTT. Using reference TRBV30 and TRBJ1-4 for the parts outside the CDR3, the full variable domain is SQTIHQWPATLVQPVGSPLSLECTVEGTSNPNLYWYRQAAGRGLQLLFYSVGIGQISSEVPQNLSASRPQDRQFILSSKKLLLSDSGFYLCAWSWRGRNEKLFFGSGTQLSVL.

The chain uses TRBV7-3 and TRBJ2-1, with D unclear. Germline-derived CDR1 and CDR2 are SGHTA and FQGTGA. This CDR3 spans 13 amino acids. V lost 7 bases to trimming and J lost 10 bases, with 17 bases between them. CDR3 sequence reads: CASTRTPESEQFF. DNA for the CDR3: TGTGCCAGCACCAGGACCCCCGAGTCGGAGCAGTTCTTC.

In this sample, this clone turned up a few times. For the CDR3, the DNA is TGTGCCAGCAGCTCGGGACTAGCGGGAGAAGATACGCAGTATTTT. Translation: CASSSGLAGEDTQYF. V usage is TRBV5-4 and J usage is TRBJ2-3; TRBD2 matches 14 bases. CDR3 length equals 15 residues. Germline V gene sequence: CDR1 SGHNT, CDR2 YYREEE (reference sequence). Trimming took 3 bases from V and 5 from J; bases not matched to a gene: 2.

This clone has just a few counts. The V and J genes are TRBV5-1 and TRBJ1-1; D unresolved. V shed 3 bases and J shed 6 bases, with 6 bases lying between them. Germline-derived CDR1 and CDR2 are SGHRS and YFSETQ. The CDR3 has 11 amino acids. The CDR3 DNA sequence: TGCGCCAGCAGCTCGGACTCTGAAGCTTTCTTT. As protein: CASSSDSEAFF.

This clone came up a few times. This chain uses TRBV6-5 with TRBJ1-5, with D possibly being TRBD1 (6 bases). This CDR3 is 13 amino acids long. CDR1 and CDR2 (germline): MNHEY, SVGAGI. Trimming shortened V by 5 bases and J by 4 bases, and 9 bases separated the two germline ends. The CDR3 protein is CASSNQGNQPQHF. CDR3 coding DNA: TGTGCCAGCAGTAATCAGGGGAATCAGCCCCAGCATTTT.

This clone was seen more than once but under ten times. J is TRBJ2-1 and V is TRBV7-3; TRBD1 aligns across 7 bases. Germline-derived CDR1 and CDR2 are SGHTA and FQGTGA. V lost 4 bases to trimming and J lost 6 bases; unmatched junction nucleotides: 3. This CDR3 spans 13 amino acids. The CDR3: CASSSRDSNEQFF. The CDR3 DNA is TGTGCCAGCAGCTCCCGGGACAGCAATGAGCAGTTCTTC.

The CDR3 region has the DNA TGTGCCAGCAGTTCCTTAGGGGGCGCGAGTTCACCCCTCCACTTT. Translated: CASSSLGGASSPLHF. This chain links TRBV6-1 with TRBJ1-6; 7 bases fit TRBD1. CDR3 size: 15 residues. The germline gives CDR1 MNHNS, CDR2 SASEGT. Trimming took 5 bases from V and 9 from J; bases not matched to a gene: 10.

The J gene is TRBJ1-5, the V gene TRBV5-1, with D maybe TRBD1 (5 bases). Germline CDR1 SGHRS, CDR2 YFSETQ. CDR3 size: 15 residues. Trimming shortened V by 1 base and J by 4 bases, and 12 bases separated the two germline ends. The CDR3 protein is CASSLNSGANQPQHF. The CDR3 coding sequence is TGCGCCAGCAGCTTGAATTCTGGGGCTAATCAGCCCCAGCATTTT.